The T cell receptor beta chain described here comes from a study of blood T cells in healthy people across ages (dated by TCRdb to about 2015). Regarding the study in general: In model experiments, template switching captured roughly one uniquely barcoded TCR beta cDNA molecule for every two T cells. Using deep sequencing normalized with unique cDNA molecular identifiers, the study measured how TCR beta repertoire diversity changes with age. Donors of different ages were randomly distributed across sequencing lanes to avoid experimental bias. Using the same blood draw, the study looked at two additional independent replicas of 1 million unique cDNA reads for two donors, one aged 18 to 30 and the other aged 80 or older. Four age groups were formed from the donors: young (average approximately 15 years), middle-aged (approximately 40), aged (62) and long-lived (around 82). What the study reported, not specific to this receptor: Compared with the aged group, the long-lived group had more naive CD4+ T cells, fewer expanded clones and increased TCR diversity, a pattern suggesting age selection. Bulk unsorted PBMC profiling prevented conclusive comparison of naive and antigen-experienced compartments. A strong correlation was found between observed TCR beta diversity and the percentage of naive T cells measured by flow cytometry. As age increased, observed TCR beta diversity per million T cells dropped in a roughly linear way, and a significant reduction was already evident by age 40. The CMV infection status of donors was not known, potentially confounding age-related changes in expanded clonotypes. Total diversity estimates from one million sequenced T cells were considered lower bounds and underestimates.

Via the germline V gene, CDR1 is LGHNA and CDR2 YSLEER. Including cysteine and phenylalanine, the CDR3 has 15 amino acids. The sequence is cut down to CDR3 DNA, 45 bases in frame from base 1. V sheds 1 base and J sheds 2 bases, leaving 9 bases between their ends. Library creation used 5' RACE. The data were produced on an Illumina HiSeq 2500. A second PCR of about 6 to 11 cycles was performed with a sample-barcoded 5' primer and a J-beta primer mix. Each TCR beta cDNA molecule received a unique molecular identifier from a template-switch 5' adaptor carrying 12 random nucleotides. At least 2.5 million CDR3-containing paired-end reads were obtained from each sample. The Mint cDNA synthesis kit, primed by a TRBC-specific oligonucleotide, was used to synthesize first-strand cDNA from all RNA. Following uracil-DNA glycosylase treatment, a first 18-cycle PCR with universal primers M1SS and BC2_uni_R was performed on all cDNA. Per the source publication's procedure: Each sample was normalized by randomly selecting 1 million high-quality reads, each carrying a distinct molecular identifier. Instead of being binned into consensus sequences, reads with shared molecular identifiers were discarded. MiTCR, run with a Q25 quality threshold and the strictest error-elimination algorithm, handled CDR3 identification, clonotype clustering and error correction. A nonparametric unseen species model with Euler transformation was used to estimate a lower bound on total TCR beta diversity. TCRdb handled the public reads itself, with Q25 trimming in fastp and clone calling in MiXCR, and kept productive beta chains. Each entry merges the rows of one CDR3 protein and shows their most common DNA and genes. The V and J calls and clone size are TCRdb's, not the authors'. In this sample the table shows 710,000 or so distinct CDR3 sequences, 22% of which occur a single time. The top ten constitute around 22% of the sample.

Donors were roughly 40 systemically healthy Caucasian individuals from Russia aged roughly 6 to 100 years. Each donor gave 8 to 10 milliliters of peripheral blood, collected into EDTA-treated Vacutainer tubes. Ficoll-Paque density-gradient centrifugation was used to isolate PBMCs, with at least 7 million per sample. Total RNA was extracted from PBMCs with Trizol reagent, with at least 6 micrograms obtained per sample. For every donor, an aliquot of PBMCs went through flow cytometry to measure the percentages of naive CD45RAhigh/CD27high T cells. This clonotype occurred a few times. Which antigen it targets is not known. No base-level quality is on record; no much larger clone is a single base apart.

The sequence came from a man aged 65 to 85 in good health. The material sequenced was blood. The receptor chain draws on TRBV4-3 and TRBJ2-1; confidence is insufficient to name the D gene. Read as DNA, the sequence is TGCGCCAGCAGCCAAGGACTCCCGCCCTACAATGAGCAGTTCTTC. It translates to CASSQGLPPYNEQFF.